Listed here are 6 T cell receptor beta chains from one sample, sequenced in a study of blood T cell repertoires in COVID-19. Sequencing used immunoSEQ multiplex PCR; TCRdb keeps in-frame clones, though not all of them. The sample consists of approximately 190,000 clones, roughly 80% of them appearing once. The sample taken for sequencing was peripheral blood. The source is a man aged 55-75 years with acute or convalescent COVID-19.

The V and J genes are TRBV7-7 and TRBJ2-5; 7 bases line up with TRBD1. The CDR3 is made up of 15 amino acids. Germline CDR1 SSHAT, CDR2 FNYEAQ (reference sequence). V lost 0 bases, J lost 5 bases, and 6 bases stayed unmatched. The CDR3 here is CASSLATGLKETQYF. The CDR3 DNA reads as TGTGCCAGCAGCTTAGCGACAGGGCTCAAGGAGACCCAGTACTTC.

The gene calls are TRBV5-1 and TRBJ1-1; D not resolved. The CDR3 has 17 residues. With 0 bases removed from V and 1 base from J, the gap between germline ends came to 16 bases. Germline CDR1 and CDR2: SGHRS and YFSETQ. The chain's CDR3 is CASSLGRLQHQNTEAFF. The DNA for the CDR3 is TGCGCCAGCAGCTTGGGGCGGTTACAACACCAGAACACTGAAGCTTTCTTT.

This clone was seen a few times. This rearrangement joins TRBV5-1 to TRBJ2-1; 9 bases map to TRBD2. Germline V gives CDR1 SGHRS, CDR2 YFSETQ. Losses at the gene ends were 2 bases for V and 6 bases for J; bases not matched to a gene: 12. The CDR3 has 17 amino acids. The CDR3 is CASSFGSGSARGNEQFF. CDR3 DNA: TGCGCCAGCAGCTTTGGTAGCGGGAGCGCCCGTGGCAATGAGCAGTTCTTC.

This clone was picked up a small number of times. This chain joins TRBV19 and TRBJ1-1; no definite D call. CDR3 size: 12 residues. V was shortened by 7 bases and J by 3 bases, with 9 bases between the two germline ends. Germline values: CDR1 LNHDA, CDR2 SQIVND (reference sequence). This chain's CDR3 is CASKVRDTEAFF. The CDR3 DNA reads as TGTGCCAGTAAAGTCCGGGACACTGAAGCTTTCTTT.

The CDR3 DNA is TGTGCCAGCAGCCAATCTGCTCGGAGAGCGGGAAACACCATATATTTT. It is translated as CASSQSARRAGNTIYF. The genes are TRBV4-2 and TRBJ1-3; no definite D call. This CDR3 is built from 16 residues. Per germline, CDR1 LGHNA and CDR2 YNFKEQ. Trimming stripped 2 bases from V and 4 bases from J, with 15 bases between.

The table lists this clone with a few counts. The CDR3 loop is CASSFRKTNTGELFF. The CDR3 DNA is TGTGCCAGCAGTTTCAGGAAGACGAACACCGGGGAGCTGTTTTTT. The rearrangement joins TRBV6-5 to TRBJ2-2; D not resolved. The CDR3 has 15 amino acids. V was trimmed by 4 bases and J by 0 bases, leaving 9 bases between them. Germline V lookup: CDR1 MNHEY, CDR2 SVGAGI.